These 18 T cell receptor beta chains share one sample of origin, sequenced in a study of CD8 T cell repertoires and HIV-1 epitope variants. Measured with immunoSEQ multiplex PCR; TCRdb has only the in-frame clones, and not every one. The top ten clones hold less than 45% of a sample with around 5,100 clones, roughly 65% of them seen once. These receptors' targets are unknown. The specimen sequenced was cultured CD8+ T cells derived from PBMCs. These receptors all stem from a male donor with HIV.

V is TRBV19 and J is TRBJ1-2; no definite D call. Germline CDR1 reads LNHDA; CDR2 reads SQIVND (reference sequence). The CDR3 runs to 14 residues. V lost 7 bases to trimming and J lost 5 bases, with 17 bases between them. The CDR3 reads CASNSRPGLYGYTF. The CDR3 DNA sequence: TGTGCCAGTAACTCAAGGCCCGGGTTATATGGCTACACCTTC.

In this sample, this clone turned up a few times. V usage is TRBV7-9 and J usage is TRBJ2-7; 7 nucleotides line up with TRBD1. The CDR3 contains 14 residues. Germline V gene lookup returns CDR1 SEHNR and CDR2 FQNEAQ (reference sequence). The V segment lost 3 bases and the J segment 7 bases; nucleotides outside the gene matches: 9. CDR3 nucleotide sequence: TGTGCCAGCAGCTTGGGACAGTACCTTCGTGAGCAGTACTTC. It translates to CASSLGQYLREQYF.

This clone was counted once. The chain uses TRBV6-5 and TRBJ2-7; 8 nucleotides align to TRBD2. V shed 5 bases and J 5 bases; nucleotides not matched to a gene: 8. This CDR3 is 14 amino acids long. Germline values: CDR1 MNHEY, CDR2 SVGAGI. The DNA of the CDR3 is TGTGCCAGCAGTGTCCTGGGACTAGAAAACGAGCAGTACTTC. Translated, it gives CASSVLGLENEQYF.

This rearrangement joins TRBV5-8 to TRBJ2-7, with D perhaps being TRBD1 or TRBD2 (5 bases each). The germline CDR1 and CDR2 sequences are SGHTS and YDEGEE. The ends were cut back, 1 base at V and 3 bases at J, with 14 bases in the middle. The CDR3 consists of 15 residues. CDR3 in amino acids: CASSLMGELLYEQYF. In nucleotides, the CDR3 is TGTGCCAGCAGCTTGATGGGGGAATTGCTCTACGAGCAGTACTTC.

The chain uses TRBV6-5 and TRBJ2-7; no clear D gene. The CDR3 length is 13 residues. From germline, CDR1 is MNHEY and CDR2 SVGAGI. Deletions cut 8 bases from V and 0 bases from J, with 11 bases between. The CDR3 nucleotides read TGTGCCAGCGAGCCCCCGGGCTCCTACGAGCAGTACTTC. The encoded protein is CASEPPGSYEQYF.

Here the CDR3 DNA reads TGTGCCAGCAGCTTCCCGCAGGGTTTGTCCTACGAGCAGTACTTC. Translated: CASSFPQGLSYEQYF. V and J are TRBV7-3 and TRBJ2-5; the D gene is possibly TRBD1 (5 bases). The J call may be incorrect, as the DNA end agrees better with TRBJ2-7. Germline CDR1 reads SGHTA; CDR2 reads FQGTGA. CDR3 size: 15 residues.

J is TRBJ2-6 and V is TRBV19; 9 bases match TRBD1. The CDR3 length is 16 residues. Germline CDR1 LNHDA, CDR2 SQIVND (reference sequence). J was trimmed by 2 bases and V by 4 bases; bases with no gene match: 3. DNA for the CDR3: TGTGCCAGTAGTAAAGGACAGGGGACTGGGGCCAACGTCCTGACTTTC. Its translation is CASSKGQGTGANVLTF.

The chain joins TRBV6-6 to TRBJ2-5; D not resolved. Germline-derived CDR1 and CDR2 are MNHNY and SVGAGI (reference sequence). The CDR3 sequence is 13 residues long. Trimming removed 2 bases at V and 4 bases at J, with 8 bases between. CDR3 residues: CASSYGPRETQYF. The CDR3 region has the DNA TGTGCCAGCAGTTACGGGCCCAGAGAGACCCAGTACTTC.

This clone was seen a handful of times. The gene calls are TRBV11-3 and TRBJ1-1, with a tentative D call TRBD1 (5 bases). The V end was cut by 5 bases, the J end by 1 base, with 8 bases between. There are 13 residues in the CDR3. CDR1 and CDR2 (germline): SGHNT, YENEEA. CDR3 in DNA: TGTGCCAGCAGCCTCGGGGGGAACACTGAAGCTTTCTTT. As protein: CASSLGGNTEAFF.

The chain couples TRBV7-2 to TRBJ2-7, with D hard to call. Deletions cut 5 bases from V and 2 bases from J, with 10 bases between. Germline lookup yields CDR1 SGHTA and CDR2 FQGNSA. The CDR3 is 13 residues long. This chain's CDR3 is CASSLYQAYEQYF. The CDR3 nucleotides are TGTGCCAGCAGCCTATACCAAGCCTACGAGCAGTACTTC.

The chain employs TRBV5-4 and TRBJ2-7; D might be TRBD2 (7 bases). Germline V CDR1 and CDR2: SGHNT, YYREEE (reference sequence). The CDR3 is 16 residues long. Trimming took off 0 bases at V and 6 bases at J, with 19 bases between the two ends. The CDR3 is CASSLAGTIQGREQYF. Here the CDR3 DNA reads TGTGCCAGCAGCTTGGCCGGGACTATACAGGGTCGCGAGCAGTACTTC.

This CDR3 is CASSLDTGELFF. CDR3 nucleotides: TGTGCCAGCAGCTTAGATACCGGGGAGCTGTTTTTT. The V and J genes are TRBV11-2 and TRBJ2-2; D gene uncertain. The length of the CDR3 is 12 residues. Trimming pared 0 bases from V and 5 bases from J, leaving 1 base between. Looked up from germline, CDR1 is SGHAT and CDR2 is FQNNGV.

This clone was counted between two and nine times. The rearrangement links TRBV21-1 to TRBJ1-6. TRBV21-1 is a pseudogene. This CDR3 is 15 amino acids long. The CDR3 DNA is TGTGCCAGCAGCAAAGGAGGGCCCTATAATTCACCCCTCCACTTT. This codes for CASSKGGPYNSPLHF.

J is TRBJ1-5 and V is TRBV11-2, with a possible D match to TRBD1 (6 bases). Germline CDR1 SGHAT, CDR2 FQNNGV. V was pared by 5 bases and J by 4 bases, with 18 bases between. The length of the CDR3 is 16 residues. The CDR3 spells CASSPGGAGPNQPQHF. Written as DNA, the CDR3 is TGTGCCAGCAGCCCCGGGGGGGCAGGGCCAAATCAGCCCCAGCATTTT. Complete variable domain (other parts from reference TRBV11-2 and TRBJ1-5): EAGVAQSPRYKIIEKRQSVAFWCNPISGHATLYWYQQILGQGPKLLIQFQNNGVVDDSQLPKDRFSAERLKGVDSTLKIQPAKLEDSAVYLCASSPGGAGPNQPQHFGDGTRLSIL.

This chain connects TRBV4-2 to TRBJ1-1, with D possibly matching TRBD1 (5 bases). The CDR3 has 13 amino acids. The V and J ends lost 4 bases and 5 bases respectively, with 11 bases between them. The germline gives CDR1 LGHNA, CDR2 YNFKEQ. CDR3 coding DNA: TGTGCCAGCAGCCTCGGGACGGGGACTGAAGCTTTCTTT. Its protein is CASSLGTGTEAFF.

V usage is TRBV28 and J usage is TRBJ2-1, with a tentative D call TRBD2 (6 bases). This CDR3 has 14 amino acids. Trimming removed 8 bases from V and 0 bases from J, with 11 bases in between. Germline loops: CDR1 MDHEN, CDR2 SYDVKM. The CDR3 DNA reads TGTGCCAGCTCCGGACTACTCTCCTACAATGAGCAGTTCTTC. Amino acid sequence: CASSGLLSYNEQFF.

This chain links TRBV15 with TRBJ1-3, with 10 bases lining up with TRBD1. V was clipped by 3 bases and J by 2 bases; unmatched bases: 1. Germline values: CDR1 LNHNV, CDR2 YYDKDF (reference sequence). The CDR3 is made up of 15 amino acids. In DNA form, the CDR3 reads TGTGCCACCAGCAGGGACAGGGGGACTGGAAACACCATATATTTT. Amino acids: CATSRDRGTGNTIYF. The whole variable domain, filled in from reference TRBV15 and TRBJ1-3, reads DAMVIQNPRYQVTQFGKPVTLSCSQTLNHNVMYWYQQKSSQAPKLLFHYYDKDFNNEADTPDNFQSRRPNTSFCFLDIRSPGLGDTAMYLCATSRDRGTGNTIYFGEGSWLTVV.

In the case of this clone: Within the sample, other DNA sequences also encode this same CDR3. CDR3 nucleotides: TGTGCCATCAGTGAAGGCGACACTGAAGCTTTCTTT. Protein product: CAISEGDTEAFF. V usage is TRBV10-3 and J usage is TRBJ1-1; D is ambiguous. The CDR3 length is 12 residues. The germline CDR1 and CDR2 sequences are ENHRY and SYGVKD. V was clipped by 3 bases and J by 3 bases, with 5 bases between them.